This T cell receptor (beta chain) was identified during a study of identical twins. General study results and limits: It was possible that invariant MAIT and iNKT cells partly confounded the zero-insertion analyses. Abundant beta clonotypes from cord blood had fewer insertions, unlike memory repertoires, which showed none.

The CDR3 spans 15 residues. The germline gives CDR1 MNHNS, CDR2 SASEGT. V was shortened by 6 bases and J by 0 bases, with 14 bases between the two germline ends. Using its own MiXCR run on the 5' RACE reads, TCRdb lists one record per CDR3 protein. The data show around 95,000 distinct CDR3 sequences, under 6.5% seen once. This clonotype has at least ten counts. Antigen specificity is unknown. The source material was memory T cells sorted from blood. The chain recombines TRBV6-1 with TRBJ2-5; possibly TRBD2 for D (5 bases). This receptor was identified in a woman aged 45 to 65 in good health. CDR3 in amino acids: CASRRGLAYQETQYF. The CDR3 nucleotides are TGTGCCAGCAGAAGAGGATTAGCGTACCAAGAGACCCAGTACTTC.